The sequence of this T cell receptor (beta chain) was determined in a study of T cell responses to AZD1222 COVID-19 vaccine. Libraries were prepared by immunoSEQ multiplex PCR; TCRdb keeps only in-frame clonotypes and omits some of them. The table records some 170,000 clones, 93% of them present only once. Trimming removed 6 bases from V and 5 bases from J, with 10 bases in between. This CDR3 spans 12 amino acids. The sequences come from peripheral blood, collected on day 0 of AZD1222 vaccination. The chain couples TRBV12-3 or TRBV12-4 to TRBJ1-2; D is unclear. The source of this sequence is an adult in good health. The CDR3 bases are TGTGCCAGCAGCCCAACTACGTATGGCTACACCTTC. It yields the protein CASSPTTYGYTF.